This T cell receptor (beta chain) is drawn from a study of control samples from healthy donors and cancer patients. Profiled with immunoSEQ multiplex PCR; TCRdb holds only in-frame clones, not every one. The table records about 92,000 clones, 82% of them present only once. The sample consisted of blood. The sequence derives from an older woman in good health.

The CDR3 DNA reads TGCAGCGTGAAGTGGGGCACCAACTATGAGCAGTACTTC. This encodes CSVKWGTNYEQYF. V and J are TRBV29-1 and TRBJ2-7, with a possible D match to TRBD1 (5 bases). The CDR3 consists of 13 residues. Per the germline V gene, CDR1 is SQVTM and CDR2 is ANQGSEA. The V end was cut by 6 bases, the J end by 7 bases, with 19 bases between.